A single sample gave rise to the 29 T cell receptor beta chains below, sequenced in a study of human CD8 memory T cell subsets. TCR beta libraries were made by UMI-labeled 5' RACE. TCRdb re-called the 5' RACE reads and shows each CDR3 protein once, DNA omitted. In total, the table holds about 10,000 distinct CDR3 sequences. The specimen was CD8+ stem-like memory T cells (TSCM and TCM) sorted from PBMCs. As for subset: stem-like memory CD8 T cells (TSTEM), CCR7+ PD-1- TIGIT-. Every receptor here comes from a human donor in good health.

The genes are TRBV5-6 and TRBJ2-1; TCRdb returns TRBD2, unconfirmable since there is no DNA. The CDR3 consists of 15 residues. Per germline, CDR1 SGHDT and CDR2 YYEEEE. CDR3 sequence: CASSLEFGLVHEQFF. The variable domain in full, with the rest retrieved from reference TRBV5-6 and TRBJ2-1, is DAGVTQSPTHLIKTRGQQVTLRCSPKSGHDTVSWYQQALGQGPQFIFQYYEEEERQRGNFPDRFSGHQFPNYSSELNVNALLLGDSALYLCASSLEFGLVHEQFFGPGTRLTVL.

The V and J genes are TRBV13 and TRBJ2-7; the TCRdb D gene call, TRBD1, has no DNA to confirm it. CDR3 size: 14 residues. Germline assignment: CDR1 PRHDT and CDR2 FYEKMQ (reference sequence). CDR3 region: CASSSDRGNYEQYF.

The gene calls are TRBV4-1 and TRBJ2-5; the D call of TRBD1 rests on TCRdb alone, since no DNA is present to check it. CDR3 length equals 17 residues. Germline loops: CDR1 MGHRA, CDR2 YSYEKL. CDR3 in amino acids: CASSLTEEAGAQETQYF.

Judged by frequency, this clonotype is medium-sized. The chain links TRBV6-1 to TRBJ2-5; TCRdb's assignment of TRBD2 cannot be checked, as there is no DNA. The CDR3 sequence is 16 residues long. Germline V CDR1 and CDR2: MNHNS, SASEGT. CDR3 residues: CASSELAGGPMETQYF.

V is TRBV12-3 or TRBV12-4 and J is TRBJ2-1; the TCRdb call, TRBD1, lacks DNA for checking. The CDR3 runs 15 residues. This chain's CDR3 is CASSPGQGSYNEQFF.

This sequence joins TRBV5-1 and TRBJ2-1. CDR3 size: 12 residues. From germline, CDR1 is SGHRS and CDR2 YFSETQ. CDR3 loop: CASSLIGNEQFF.

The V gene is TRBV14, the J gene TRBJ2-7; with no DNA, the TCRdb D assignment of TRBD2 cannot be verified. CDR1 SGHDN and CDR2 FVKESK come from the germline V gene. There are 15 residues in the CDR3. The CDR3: CASSQRISRVHEQYF.

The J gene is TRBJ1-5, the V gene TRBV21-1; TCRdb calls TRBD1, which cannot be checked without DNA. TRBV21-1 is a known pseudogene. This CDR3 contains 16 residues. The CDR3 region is CASSKAAQAGDQPQHF.

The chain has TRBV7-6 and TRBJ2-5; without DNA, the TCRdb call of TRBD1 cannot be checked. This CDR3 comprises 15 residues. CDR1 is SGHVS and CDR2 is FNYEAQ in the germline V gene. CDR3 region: CASSPRQGARETQYF.

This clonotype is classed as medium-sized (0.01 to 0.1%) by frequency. CDR3 amino acids: CASSLDSYNEQFF. The gene calls are TRBV28 and TRBJ2-1. Per the germline V gene, CDR1 is MDHEN and CDR2 is SYDVKM. The CDR3 is 13 residues long.

This CDR3 reads CASSSPHRGPLQETQYF. The chain couples TRBV7-6 to TRBJ2-5; TCRdb names TRBD1, which stays unverified in the absence of DNA. Germline CDR1 and CDR2: SGHVS and FNYEAQ. There are 17 residues in the CDR3.

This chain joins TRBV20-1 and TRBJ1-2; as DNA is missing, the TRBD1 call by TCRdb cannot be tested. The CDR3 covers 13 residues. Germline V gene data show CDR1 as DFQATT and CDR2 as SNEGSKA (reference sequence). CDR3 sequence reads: CSARVGDPYGYTF.

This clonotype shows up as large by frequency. CDR3 sequence reads: CASSLVASAENQPQHF. The rearrangement links TRBV5-5 to TRBJ1-5. Germline CDR1 and CDR2: SGHKS and YYEKEE (reference sequence). The CDR3 consists of 16 residues. Together with reference TRBV5-5 and TRBJ1-5, the CDR3 gives the full variable domain: DAGVTQSPTHLIKTRGQQVTLRCSPISGHKSVSWYQQVLGQGPQFIFQYYEKEERGRGNFPDRFSARQFPNYSSELNVNALLLGDSALYLCASSLVASAENQPQHFGDGTRLSIL.

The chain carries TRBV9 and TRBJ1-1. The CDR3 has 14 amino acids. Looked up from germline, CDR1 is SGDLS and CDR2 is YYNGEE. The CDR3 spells CASSVALVNTEAFF.

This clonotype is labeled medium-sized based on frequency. The CDR3: CASSLSGGELFF. V and J are TRBV5-1 and TRBJ2-2. This CDR3 is built from 12 residues. The V gene's germline CDR1 is SGHRS and CDR2 YFSETQ.

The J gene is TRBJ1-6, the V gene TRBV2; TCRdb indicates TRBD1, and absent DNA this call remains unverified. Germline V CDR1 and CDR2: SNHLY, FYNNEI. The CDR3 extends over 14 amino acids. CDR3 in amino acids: CASLQGGGNSPLHF. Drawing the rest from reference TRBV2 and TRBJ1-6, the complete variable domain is EPEVTQTPSHQVTQMGQEVILRCVPISNHLYFYWYRQILGQKVEFLVSFYNNEISEKSEIFDDQFSVERPDGSNFTLKIRSTKLEDSAMYFCASLQGGGNSPLHFGNGTRLTVT.

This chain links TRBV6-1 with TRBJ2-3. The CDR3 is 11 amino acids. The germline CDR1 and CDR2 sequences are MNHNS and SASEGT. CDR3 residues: CASSEATTQYF.

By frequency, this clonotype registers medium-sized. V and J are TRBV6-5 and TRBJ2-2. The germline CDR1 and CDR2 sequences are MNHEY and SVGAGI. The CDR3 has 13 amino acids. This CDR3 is CASSYQNTGELFF.

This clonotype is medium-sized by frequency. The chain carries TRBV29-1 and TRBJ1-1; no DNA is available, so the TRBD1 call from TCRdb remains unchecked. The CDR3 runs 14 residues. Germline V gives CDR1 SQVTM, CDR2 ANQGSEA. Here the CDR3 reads CSVEGTEENTEAFF.

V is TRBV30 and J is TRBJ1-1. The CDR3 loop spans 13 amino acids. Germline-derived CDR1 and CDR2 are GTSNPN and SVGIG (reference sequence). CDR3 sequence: CAWSVVRLGEAFF.

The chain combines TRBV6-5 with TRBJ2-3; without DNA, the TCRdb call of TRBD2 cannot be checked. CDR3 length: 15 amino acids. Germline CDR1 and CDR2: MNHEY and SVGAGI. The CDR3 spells CASIPLAGGTDTQYF.

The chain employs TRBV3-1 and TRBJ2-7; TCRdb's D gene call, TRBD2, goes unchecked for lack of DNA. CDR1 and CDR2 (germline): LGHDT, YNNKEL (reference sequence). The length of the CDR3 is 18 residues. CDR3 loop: CASSQDPPVLAGSYEQYF.

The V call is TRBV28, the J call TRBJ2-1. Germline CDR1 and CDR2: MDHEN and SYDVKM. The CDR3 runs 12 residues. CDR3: CASSLVNYEQFF.

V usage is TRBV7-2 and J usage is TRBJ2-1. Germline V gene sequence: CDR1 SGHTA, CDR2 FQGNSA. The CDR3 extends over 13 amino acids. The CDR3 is CSVSVLYSNEQFF.

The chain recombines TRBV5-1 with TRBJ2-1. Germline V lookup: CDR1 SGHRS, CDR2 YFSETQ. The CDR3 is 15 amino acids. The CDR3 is CASGQLADAHDEQFF.

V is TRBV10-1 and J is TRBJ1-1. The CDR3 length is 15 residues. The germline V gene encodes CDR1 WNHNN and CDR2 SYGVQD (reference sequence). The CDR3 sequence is CASSERFSTNTEAFF.

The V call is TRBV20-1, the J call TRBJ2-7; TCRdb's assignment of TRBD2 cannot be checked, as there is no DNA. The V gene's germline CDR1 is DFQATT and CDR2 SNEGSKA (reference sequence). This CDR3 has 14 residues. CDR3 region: CSAIGPQGGDEQYF.

Here the CDR3 reads CASIWGGNGYGYTF. The gene calls are TRBV12-3 or TRBV12-4 and TRBJ1-2; absent DNA, TCRdb's TRBD1 call cannot be checked. CDR3 length: 14 residues.

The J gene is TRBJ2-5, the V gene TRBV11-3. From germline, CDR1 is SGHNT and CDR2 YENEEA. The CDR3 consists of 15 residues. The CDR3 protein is CASSPQHKNQETQYF. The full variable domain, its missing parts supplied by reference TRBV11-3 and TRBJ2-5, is EAGVVQSPRYKIIEKKQPVAFWCNPISGHNTLYWYLQNLGQGPELLIRYENEEAVDDSQLPKDRFSAERLKGVDSTLKIQPAELGDSAVYLCASSPQHKNQETQYFGPGTRLLVL.